This T cell receptor beta chain appears in the sequencing data of a study of blood T cell repertoires in COVID-19. Turning to the study itself: From T cells, B-cell-depleted T cells, or PBMCs came the material, which was cDNA or gDNA.

Trimming cost V 4 bases and J 0 bases; bases outside gene matches: 8. The CDR3 runs 18 residues. CDR1 SGHRS and CDR2 YFSETQ come from the germline V gene. This clone showed up just a few times. Clones were read by immunoSEQ multiplex PCR, and TCRdb kept only the in-frame ones, dropping some. The data hold about 140,000 clones, with roughly 81% observed a single time. The sequenced sample consisted of PBMCs or T cells enriched from blood (not recorded which). This chain uses TRBV5-1 with TRBJ2-6; TRBD2 aligns across 9 bases. This clonotype originated in a woman in her forties or fifties with acute COVID-19. The CDR3 loop is CASSQRLAESSGANVLTF. Written as DNA, the CDR3 is TGCGCCAGCAGCCAGCGACTAGCGGAAAGCTCTGGGGCCAACGTCCTGACTTTC.